This T cell receptor (beta chain) was recovered during a study of shared clonotypes between healthy human individuals. The repertoire was sequenced with immunoSEQ multiplex PCR; TCRdb's copy has only in-frame clones and lacks some. The table records some 490,000 clones, approximately 84% of them present only once. Study-wide results and caveats: Clonotype sharing among donors, it was expected, would be affected by sequencing depth.

Germline-derived CDR1 and CDR2 are LNHNV and YYDKDF (reference sequence). There are 16 residues in the CDR3. Regarding this clone: Antigen specificity is unknown. The likely explanation is a read error, given a far larger clone one base away. The same CDR3 is also encoded by other DNA sequences in this sample.

Specimen: PBMCs. The gene calls are TRBV15 and TRBJ1-1, with unresolved D. The clonotype originates from a middle-aged woman in good health. Some clones in this sample may be carry-over from other donors' samples. CDR3 nucleotide sequence: TGTGCCACAAGCAGAGATATAGTGGAGATGAACACTGAAGCTTTCTTT. Residues: CATSRDIVEMNTEAFF.